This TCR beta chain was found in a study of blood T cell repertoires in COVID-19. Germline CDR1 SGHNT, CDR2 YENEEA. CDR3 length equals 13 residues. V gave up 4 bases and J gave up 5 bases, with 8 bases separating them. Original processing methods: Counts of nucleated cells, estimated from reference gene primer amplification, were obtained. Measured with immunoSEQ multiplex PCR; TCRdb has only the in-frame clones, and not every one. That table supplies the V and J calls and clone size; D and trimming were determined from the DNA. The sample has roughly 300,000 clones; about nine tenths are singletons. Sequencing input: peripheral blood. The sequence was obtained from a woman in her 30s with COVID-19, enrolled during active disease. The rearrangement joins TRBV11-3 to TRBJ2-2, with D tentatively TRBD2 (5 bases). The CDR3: CASSYGVTGELFF. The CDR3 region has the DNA TGTGCCAGCAGCTACGGGGTGACCGGGGAGCTGTTTTTT.